This TCR beta chain was captured by sequencing in a study of shared clonotypes between healthy human individuals. Study-wide results and limits: Generation of non-shared clonotypes was less probable than generation of clonotypes shared by all four donors.

Sorted subsets were amplified in replicate PCRs using around 220 ng DNA, roughly 30,000 T cell genomes. Only in-frame clones appear in the TCRdb table, and some are missing; sequencing was by immunoSEQ multiplex PCR. The sample has some 1 million clones, about 70% seen once. This clone is a singleton in its sample. The target antigen is unknown. V lost 5 bases, J lost 1 base, and 4 bases stayed unmatched. Germline V gene lookup returns CDR1 SGHTA and CDR2 FQGTGA. The CDR3 is 15 amino acids. The source of this sequence is a man younger than 35 in good health. Sequenced: memory CD4+ T cells sorted from blood. Subset denoted: CD45RA-negative fraction. The V and J genes are TRBV7-3 and TRBJ1-3; 8 bases are a match to TRBD1. The CDR3 region has the DNA TGTGCCAGCAGCCAGGGGACAGGTTCTGGAAACACCATATATTTT. Protein product: CASSQGTGSGNTIYF.